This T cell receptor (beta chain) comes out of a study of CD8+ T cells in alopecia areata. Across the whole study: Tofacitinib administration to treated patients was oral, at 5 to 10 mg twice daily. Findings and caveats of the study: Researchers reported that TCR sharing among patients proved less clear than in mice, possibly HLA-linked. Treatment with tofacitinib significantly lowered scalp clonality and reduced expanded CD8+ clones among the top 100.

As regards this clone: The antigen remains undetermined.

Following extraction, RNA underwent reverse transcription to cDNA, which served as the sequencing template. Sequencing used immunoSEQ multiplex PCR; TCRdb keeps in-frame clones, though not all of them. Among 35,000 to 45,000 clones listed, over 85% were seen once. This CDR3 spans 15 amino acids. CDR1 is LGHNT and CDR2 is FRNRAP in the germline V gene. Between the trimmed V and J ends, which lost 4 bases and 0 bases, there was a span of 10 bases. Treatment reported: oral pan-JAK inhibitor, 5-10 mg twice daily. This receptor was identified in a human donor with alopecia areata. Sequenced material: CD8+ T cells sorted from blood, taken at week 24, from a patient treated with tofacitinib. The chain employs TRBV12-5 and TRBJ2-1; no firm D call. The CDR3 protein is CASGSRFSSYNEQFF. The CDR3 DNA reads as TGTGCTAGTGGTTCCAGGTTTAGCTCCTACAATGAGCAGTTCTTC. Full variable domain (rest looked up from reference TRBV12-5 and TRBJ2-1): DARVTQTPRHKVTEMGQEVTMRCQPILGHNTVFWYRQTMMQGLELLAYFRNRAPLDDSGMPKDRFSAEMPDATLATLKIQPSEPRDSAVYFCASGSRFSSYNEQFFGPGTRLTVL.